This T cell receptor beta chain emerged from a study of blood T cells in healthy people across ages. This clonotype was detected a few times. Germline CDR1 and CDR2: MGHRA and YSYEKL. The CDR3 has 13 amino acids. Trimming left V 3 bases short and J 2 bases short, with 8 bases between. Alongside a J-beta primer mix, a sample-barcoded 5' primer served in a second PCR lasting roughly 6 to 12 cycles. Sequencing of every sample gave 3 million or more CDR3-containing paired-end reads. TCRdb re-called the 5' RACE reads through MiXCR, storing one row per CDR3 protein. Of hundreds of thousands of distinct CDR3 sequences listed, 55% to 65% are singletons.

The V gene is TRBV4-1, the J gene TRBJ2-7, with D unresolved. The source is a man aged 25 to 45 in good health. The sample consisted of blood. The CDR3 reads CASSHRLTYEQYF. In nucleotides, the CDR3 is TGCGCCAGCAGCCATCGGTTGACCTACGAGCAGTACTTC.